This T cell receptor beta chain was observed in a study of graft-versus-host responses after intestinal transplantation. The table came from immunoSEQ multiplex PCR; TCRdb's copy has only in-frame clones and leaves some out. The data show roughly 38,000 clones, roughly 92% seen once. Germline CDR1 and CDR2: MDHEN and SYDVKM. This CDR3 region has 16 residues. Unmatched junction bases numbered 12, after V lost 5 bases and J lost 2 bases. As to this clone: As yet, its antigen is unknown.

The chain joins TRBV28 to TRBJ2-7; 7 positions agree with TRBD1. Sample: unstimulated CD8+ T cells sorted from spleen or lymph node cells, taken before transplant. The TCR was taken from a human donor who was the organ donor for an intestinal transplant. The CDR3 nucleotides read TGTGCCAGCAGTCTTCTGGCCGGACAGGCCGCCTACGAGCAGTACTTC. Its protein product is CASSLLAGQAAYEQYF.